A single sample is the source of the 2 T cell receptor beta chains below, sequenced in a study of blood T cell repertoires in COVID-19. Assay used: immunoSEQ multiplex PCR; TCRdb lists only in-frame clones, some missing. The sample has 75,000 to 100,000 clones; roughly 79% are singletons. The specimen sequenced was peripheral blood. Every receptor here comes from a woman aged 80 or over with acute or convalescent COVID-19.

This clone was detected once. This sequence joins TRBV19 and TRBJ1-6; the match to TRBD1 covers 8 bases. The CDR3 length is 16 residues. Germline values: CDR1 LNHDA, CDR2 SQIVND (reference sequence). V was clipped by 6 bases and J by 6 bases; unmatched bases: 10. CDR3: CASSNRGALSNSPLHF. The CDR3 DNA sequence: TGTGCCAGTAGCAACAGGGGGGCGTTATCTAATTCACCCCTCCACTTT.

V gene TRBV3-1 (or the pseudogene TRBV3-2) combines with J gene TRBJ1-1; 7 bases are a match to TRBD1. Per germline, CDR1 LGHDT and CDR2 YNNKEL (reference sequence). This CDR3 comprises 15 residues. Trimming took 3 bases from V and 1 from J; bases not matched to a gene: 5. The CDR3 DNA sequence: TGTGCCAGCAGCCAGGTGGGACAGCCGAACACTGAAGCTTTCTTT. It specifies CASSQVGQPNTEAFF.